Included here is one T cell receptor beta chain sequence, with context. What it binds is not known. The CDR3 contains 15 residues. Germline V gene data show CDR1 as DFQATT and CDR2 as SNEGSKA (reference sequence). After removal of 3 bases from V and 3 bases from J, the junction contained 5 bases not matched to a gene. The table came from immunoSEQ multiplex PCR; TCRdb's copy has only in-frame clones and leaves some out. The top ten hold about 0.9% of the sample, which has 150,000 to 200,000 clones, 85% to 95% seen once. The data were obtained in a study of T cell responses to AZD1222 COVID-19 vaccine. Overall study results and limits: Unmutated regions of variants are reportedly targeted by nearly half of spike-specific TCRs.

Sample: peripheral blood, taken on day 0 of AZD1222 vaccination. The sequence was obtained from an adult in good health. V and J are TRBV20-1 and TRBJ2-1; 10 bases line up with TRBD2. The CDR3 DNA sequence: TGCAGTGCTAGTCCTTCTAGCGGGGGCTACAATGAGCAGTTCTTC. Its translation is CSASPSSGGYNEQFF.